This TCR beta chain stems from a study of PD-1 blockade in mismatch repair-deficient tumors. At the level of the study: Patients had 11 to 13 mismatch repair-deficient cancer types and were previously treated and progressing.

Germline V lookup: CDR1 LNHDA, CDR2 SQIVND (reference sequence). This CDR3 spans 14 amino acids. The ends lost 4 bases at V and 4 bases at J; junction bases unmatched: 5. Overall study results and limits: After pembrolizumab, tumor-resident clones rose rapidly, then generally contracted before radiologic responses.

Some clones are missing from TCRdb's copy, which holds only in-frame ones; the method was immunoSEQ multiplex PCR. The table lists 65,000 to 80,000 clones, almost 80% of them singletons. All patients were mismatch repair deficient, assessed by either PCR or immunohistochemistry. The TCR-sequenced patients were a few responders to pembrolizumab. Remarks on this clone: The antigen remains unidentified.

The sequencing used peripheral blood, collected 2 weeks after starting pembrolizumab. This chain joins TRBV19 and TRBJ1-2, with 8 positions matching TRBD1. This sequence originates from an adult with mismatch repair-deficient cancer. The CDR3 reads CASSSGQGGYGYTF. CDR3 DNA: TGTGCCAGTAGTAGCGGACAGGGAGGCTATGGCTACACCTTC.